One sample yielded the 27 T cell receptor beta chains listed below, sequenced in a study of identical twins. TCRdb called the 5' RACE reads again in MiXCR, with one record for every CDR3 protein. The sample lists roughly 250,000 distinct CDR3 sequences; approximately 7.8% were seen once. The data were also submitted as part of a second study, on yellow fever vaccine responses in identical twins.

Sequenced input: CD8+ T cells sorted from blood. The source is a woman aged 18 to 35 in good health.

This clonotype has only a few counts. The CDR3 DNA reads as TGTGCCAGCAGCTTATCCTCGACAGGGGTGAGGGAGCAGTACTTC. Its protein is CASSLSSTGVREQYF. V gene TRBV7-2 combines with J gene TRBJ2-7; 8 bases agree with TRBD1. The germline V gene has CDR1 SGHTA and CDR2 FQGNSA. CDR3 length: 15 residues. V dropped 2 bases and J dropped 7; count of bases not matched to a gene: 10.

This clonotype was observed many times. This chain joins TRBV27 and TRBJ2-3; 11 bases are shared with TRBD2. The CDR3 totals 15 residues. The trim removed 6 bases at V and 3 bases at J, leaving 5 bases unmatched. Per the germline V gene, CDR1 is MNHEY and CDR2 is SMNVEV (reference sequence). The DNA for the CDR3 is TGTGCCAGCAGCCTAGGGACTAGCGGAACAGATACGCAGTATTTT. Protein: CASSLGTSGTDTQYF.

CDR3 residues: CASVNRGGSYNEQFF. DNA for the CDR3: TGTGCCAGCGTAAACAGGGGGGGTTCCTACAATGAGCAGTTCTTC. The chain has TRBV6-1 and TRBJ2-1, with D tentatively TRBD1 (8 bases). The germline CDR1 and CDR2 sequences are MNHNS and SASEGT. Trimming took 8 bases from V and 1 from J, leaving 15 bases between them. The CDR3 totals 15 residues.

CDR3: CSARDQVGQQETQYF. CDR3 DNA sequence: TGCAGTGCTAGAGATCAAGTCGGACAACAAGAGACCCAGTACTTC. The chain joins TRBV20-1 to TRBJ2-5, with TRBD1 as a possible D gene (5 bases). CDR3 size: 15 residues. Germline values: CDR1 DFQATT, CDR2 SNEGSKA (reference sequence). V gave up 0 bases and J gave up 2 bases, with 13 bases separating them.

V and J are TRBV11-2 and TRBJ1-1, with a tentative D call TRBD1 (5 bases). The V gene lost 5 bases and the J gene lost 6 bases, with 16 bases spanning the gap. The germline gives CDR1 SGHAT, CDR2 FQNNGV. This CDR3 is 14 amino acids long. CDR3 protein: CASSPDEGLAEAFF. Written as DNA, the CDR3 is TGTGCCAGCAGCCCTGACGAGGGGCTGGCTGAAGCTTTCTTT.

This clonotype was counted many times. This chain joins TRBV5-5 and TRBJ2-2, with D perhaps matching TRBD2 (6 bases). The CDR3 totals 17 residues. Trimming removed 4 bases from V and 0 bases from J, with 16 bases in between. Germline V CDR1 and CDR2: SGHKS, YYEKEE (reference sequence). The chain's CDR3 is CASSKLAASSNTGELFF. CDR3 bases: TGTGCCAGCAGCAAGTTAGCGGCGAGCTCGAACACCGGGGAGCTGTTTTTT.

The V gene is TRBV28, the J gene TRBJ2-1; no clear D gene. This CDR3 has 17 residues. CDR1 and CDR2 from the germline V gene are MDHEN and SYDVKM. The V and J ends lost 3 bases and 0 bases respectively, with 15 bases between them. CDR3 in DNA: TGTGCCAGCAGTTTCCCAGCAGCCAGTTTCTCCTACAATGAGCAGTTCTTC. It specifies CASSFPAASFSYNEQFF.

This clonotype was recorded a few times. V usage is TRBV12-3 or TRBV12-4 and J usage is TRBJ1-2, with TRBD1 identical over 9 bases. Trimming cost V 5 bases and J 7 bases; bases outside gene matches: 2. This CDR3 comprises 12 residues. The CDR3 coding sequence is TGTGCCAGCAGTGGGGACAGGGTTGGCTACACCTTC. It specifies CASSGDRVGYTF.

The chain combines TRBV2 with TRBJ1-1; D call uncertain. Germline V gene sequence: CDR1 SNHLY, CDR2 FYNNEI. The ends were cut back, 9 bases at V and 10 bases at J, with 15 bases in the middle. This CDR3 contains 11 residues. The CDR3 region has the DNA TGTGCCAGTTATTCTACAAAGGCAGCTTTCTTT. This translates into CASYSTKAAFF.

This chain connects TRBV29-1 to TRBJ2-1, with TRBD2 identical over 7 bases. V lost 7 bases, J lost 0 bases, and 3 bases stayed unmatched. The V gene's germline CDR1 is SQVTM and CDR2 ANQGSEA. The CDR3 spans 13 residues. The CDR3 DNA follows: TGCAGCGGGGGGGGAAGCTCCTACAATGAGCAGTTCTTC. Protein sequence: CSGGGSSYNEQFF.

V and J are TRBV27 and TRBJ2-2, with 12 bases aligning to TRBD2. V was pared by 1 base and J by 4 bases, with 4 bases of the junction left unmatched. The CDR3 runs to 17 residues. The germline gives CDR1 MNHEY, CDR2 SMNVEV (reference sequence). The CDR3 reads CASSLLTSGGPTGELFF. In DNA, the CDR3 is TGTGCCAGCAGTTTATTGACTAGCGGGGGCCCCACCGGGGAGCTGTTTTTT.

This clonotype was counted ten times or more. The chain links TRBV7-2 to TRBJ1-1; 10 nucleotides agree with TRBD1. The germline CDR1 and CDR2 sequences are SGHTA and FQGNSA. The CDR3 is made up of 15 amino acids. Trimming cost V 3 bases and J 6 bases; bases outside gene matches: 7. CDR3 coding DNA: TGTGCCAGCAGCTTTCGGGGACAGGGGACCTCTGAAGCTTTCTTT. Residues: CASSFRGQGTSEAFF.

The chain has TRBV7-9 and TRBJ2-7; perhaps TRBD2 as D (5 bases). This CDR3 is 16 amino acids long. Between the trimmed V and J ends, which lost 4 bases and 4 bases, there was a span of 20 bases. Germline CDR1 and CDR2: SEHNR and FQNEAQ (reference sequence). In DNA, the CDR3 is TGTGCCAGCAGCTACCCGGACGGGAAAAAAACATACGAGCAGTACTTC. It encodes CASSYPDGKKTYEQYF.

This clonotype appeared many times. This sequence joins TRBV12-3 or TRBV12-4 and TRBJ2-5, with D unclear. This CDR3 region has 16 residues. Trimming pared 2 bases from V and 1 base from J, leaving 14 bases between. This CDR3 is CASSLNLGPLQETQYF. The CDR3, as DNA: TGTGCCAGCAGTTTAAATTTAGGGCCTCTCCAAGAGACCCAGTACTTC.

This clonotype was seen a handful of times. The chain is built from TRBV27 and TRBJ2-1, with D perhaps TRBD2 (6 bases). Germline V gene lookup returns CDR1 MNHEY and CDR2 SMNVEV (reference sequence). Trimming removed 6 bases from V and 6 bases from J, with 15 bases in between. The CDR3 totals 14 residues. CDR3 region: CASSPPRRGNEQFF. As DNA, the CDR3 is TGTGCCAGCAGCCCGCCCAGGAGGGGCAATGAGCAGTTCTTC.

At least ten counts were recorded for this clonotype. The rearrangement uses TRBV21-1 and TRBJ2-1; TRBD1, as called in the table, went unchecked against the DNA. TRBV21-1 is designated a pseudogene. The CDR3 has 14 amino acids. The CDR3 DNA follows: TGTGCCAGCAGCAAAGAGGGGACAGACAATGAGCAGTTCTTC. This encodes CASSKEGTDNEQFF.

This clonotype was detected ten times or more. The V gene is TRBV7-9, the J gene TRBJ2-1; tentatively, D is TRBD2 (5 bases). Trimming removed 5 bases from V and 9 bases from J, with 14 bases in between. Germline V gives CDR1 SEHNR, CDR2 FQNEAQ (reference sequence). The CDR3 totals 13 residues. In DNA, the CDR3 is TGTGCCAGCAGCCCCGAGGGCTACGGTGAGCAGTTCTTC. It is translated as CASSPEGYGEQFF.

The gene calls are TRBV7-6 and TRBJ2-1; 12 bases line up with TRBD2. The length of the CDR3 is 16 residues. CDR1 is SGHVS, CDR2 FNYEAQ, per germline. V lost 2 bases and J lost 6; bases outside the gene matches: 5. The CDR3 sequence: CASSLPSGGAANEQFF. CDR3 in DNA: TGTGCCAGCAGCTTACCTAGCGGGGGGGCTGCCAATGAGCAGTTCTTC. Full variable domain (remainder filled in from reference TRBV7-6 and TRBJ2-1): GAGVSQSPRYKVTKRGQDVALRCDPISGHVSLYWYRQALGQGPEFLTYFNYEAQQDKSGLPNDRFSAERPEGSISTLTIQRTEQRDSAMYRCASSLPSGGAANEQFFGPGTRLTVL.

This clonotype was seen repeatedly, ten times or more. The chain is built from TRBV5-1 and TRBJ2-1; maybe TRBD1 (5 bases). Trimming removed 4 bases at V and 9 bases at J, with 20 bases between. CDR3 length: 15 amino acids. Germline V CDR1 and CDR2: SGHRS, YFSETQ. The CDR3 DNA sequence: TGCGCCAGCAGCGCTCCGGACACCGATTTCCCTGAGCAGTTCTTC. It encodes CASSAPDTDFPEQFF.

This clonotype was recorded a few times. The chain carries TRBV9 and TRBJ1-1; D possibly corresponds to TRBD1 (5 bases). Germline assignment: CDR1 SGDLS and CDR2 YYNGEE. Trimming took off 2 bases at V and 3 bases at J, with 11 bases between the two ends. This CDR3 region has 14 residues. CDR3 sequence reads: CASSVDSQYTEAFF. CDR3 coding DNA: TGTGCCAGCAGCGTCGACAGCCAATACACTGAAGCTTTCTTT.

This clonotype appeared many times. V is TRBV29-1 and J is TRBJ2-5, with D possibly TRBD2 on 6 matching bases. Trimming removed 8 bases at V and 2 bases at J, with 15 bases between. The CDR3 length is 13 residues. Germline loops: CDR1 SQVTM, CDR2 ANQGSEA. The CDR3 DNA sequence: TGCAGCTCCCAAGATGGACTACAAGAGACCCAGTACTTC. It translates to CSSQDGLQETQYF.

There are a few counts of this clonotype. The rearrangement joins TRBV5-6 to TRBJ2-1, with 8 bases matching TRBD2. CDR1 is SGHDT and CDR2 is YYEEEE in the germline V gene. The V and J ends lost 0 bases and 12 bases, in that order; junction bases with no gene match: 8. The CDR3 consists of 14 residues. The CDR3 DNA follows: TGTGCCAGCAGCTTGGGAGCGGGGGCGTTTGTGCAGTTCTTC. Translation gives CASSLGAGAFVQFF.

This clonotype occurred a few times. This chain uses TRBV11-2 with TRBJ2-5; 11 bases map to TRBD2. The CDR3 consists of 16 residues. Germline assignment: CDR1 SGHAT and CDR2 FQNNGV. Germline trimming cut 5 bases from V and 2 bases from J; bases unmatched to any gene: 7. This chain's CDR3 is CASSARLAGTQETQYF. Written as DNA, the CDR3 is TGTGCCAGCAGCGCAAGACTAGCGGGGACGCAAGAGACCCAGTACTTC.

The genes are TRBV24-1 and TRBJ1-5; tentative D call: TRBD1 (6 bases). Trimming removed 6 bases at V and 6 bases at J, with 11 bases between. The CDR3 consists of 13 residues. Germline loops: CDR1 KGHDR, CDR2 SFDVKD. The CDR3, as DNA: TGTGCCACCAGTATGGGGGGCACTCAGCCCCAGCATTTT. Encoded protein: CATSMGGTQPQHF.

The J gene is TRBJ2-7, the V gene TRBV6-1; 8 nucleotides line up with TRBD1. The J segment lost 3 bases and the V segment lost 11 bases, leaving 9 bases of the junction unmatched. Germline V gives CDR1 MNHNS, CDR2 SASEGT. The CDR3 has 13 amino acids. This CDR3 reads CAGGQGLFYEQYV. Here the CDR3 DNA reads TGTGCCGGAGGACAGGGATTGTTCTACGAGCAGTACGTC.

This clonotype was counted between two and nine times. This chain links TRBV5-1 with TRBJ2-7, with D possibly being TRBD1 (6 bases). The V end was cut by 0 bases, the J end by 5 bases, with 12 bases between. Per the germline V gene, CDR1 is SGHRS and CDR2 is YFSETQ. This CDR3 spans 14 amino acids. The CDR3 sequence: CASSLATGFNEQYF. The CDR3, as DNA: TGCGCCAGCAGCTTGGCTACAGGGTTCAACGAGCAGTACTTC.

The J gene is TRBJ1-2, the V gene TRBV7-9; 7 bases are a match to TRBD1. The V segment lost 5 bases and the J segment 5 bases; nucleotides outside the gene matches: 11. The CDR3 spans 15 residues. Germline V gene sequence: CDR1 SEHNR, CDR2 FQNEAQ (reference sequence). Here the CDR3 DNA reads TGTGCCAGCAGCATAGGAGGGGGCATCACTTATGGCTACACCTTC. It codes for CASSIGGGITYGYTF.